The 23 T cell receptor beta chains below were found in one sample sequenced in a study of CD8+ T cells in alopecia areata (dated by TCRdb to 2017 to 2018). What this sample's time point label stands for: baseline before oral tofacitinib. Library preparation used the immunoSEQ multiplex PCR assay. RNA was extracted from all samples and reverse transcribed into cDNA, which served as template for TCR sequencing. Held by TCRdb, this immuneACCESS table contains in-frame sequences only and omits some clones. Under half of the omission traces to an unresolved V gene where checked; the cause of the rest is unknown. In all, the sample holds roughly 170,000 clones, and around three fifths of those were seen once. The leading ten clones occupy roughly 15% of the sample. Sequencing was performed on CD4+ T cells sorted from blood, taken at week 0. All receptors come from a human donor with alopecia areata.

J is TRBJ2-5 and V is TRBV29-1; TRBD2 matches at 12 bases. CDR3 length: 13 amino acids. Germline lookup yields CDR1 SQVTM and CDR2 ANQGSEA. The chain's CDR3 is CSAASGGEETQYF. CDR3 in DNA: TGCAGTGCGGCTAGCGGGGGGGAAGAGACCCAGTACTTC.

The rearrangement joins TRBV4-2 to TRBJ2-5; 9 bases line up with TRBD2. The germline CDR1 and CDR2 sequences are LGHNA and YNFKEQ. V trimming: 0 bases; J trimming: 0 bases; junction bases outside the gene matches: 8. This CDR3 comprises 18 residues. For the CDR3, the DNA is TGTGCCAGCAGCCAAGACCTCTTAGCGGGGGCCAACCAAGAGACCCAGTACTTC. Protein product: CASSQDLLAGANQETQYF.

The J gene is TRBJ1-4, the V gene TRBV5-6, with 8 bases that match TRBD1. The germline CDR1 and CDR2 sequences are SGHDT and YYEEEE. This CDR3 is built from 16 residues. Trimming at V came to 2 bases and at J to 0 bases, leaving 3 bases not matched to a gene. The CDR3 nucleotides read TGTGCCAGCAGCTTCAGGACAGGGACAACTAATGAAAAACTGTTTTTT. Protein product: CASSFRTGTTNEKLFF.

Only a few counts were recorded for this clone. The rearrangement links TRBV7-9 to TRBJ2-3; D call uncertain. Germline CDR1 is SEHNR and CDR2 is FQNEAQ (reference sequence). The CDR3 loop spans 15 amino acids. The ends were cut back, 1 base at V and 1 base at J, with 9 bases in the middle. CDR3 region: CASSLVLARTDTQYF. The CDR3 DNA reads TGTGCCAGCAGCTTAGTGCTGGCCCGCACAGATACGCAGTATTTT.

The chain uses TRBV9 and TRBJ2-2; 10 nucleotides agree with TRBD2. Germline loops: CDR1 SGDLS, CDR2 YYNGEE. The V and J ends lost 0 bases and 1 base, in that order; junction bases with no gene match: 6. The CDR3 covers 18 residues. The DNA of the CDR3 is TGTGCCAGCAGCGTAGGGGCTAGCGGGGGCCGGAACACCGGGGAGCTGTTTTTT. Amino acid sequence: CASSVGASGGRNTGELFF.

This clone turned up a few times. As DNA, the CDR3 is TGTGCTAGTGGTTTGGTATCTGATGAGCAGTTCTTC. It codes for CASGLVSDEQFF. The rearrangement uses TRBV12-5 and TRBJ2-1, with D uncertain. Germline CDR1 is LGHNT and CDR2 is FRNRAP. The V gene lost 0 bases and the J gene lost 8 bases, with 5 bases spanning the gap. This CDR3 has 12 residues.

The CDR3 sequence: CASSLQGLGGNEQFF. In nucleotides, the CDR3 is TGCGCCAGCAGCTTGCAGGGACTAGGTGGCAATGAGCAGTTCTTC. The rearrangement uses TRBV5-1 and TRBJ2-1; TRBD2 matches at 8 bases. The CDR3 length is 15 residues. The ends lost 1 base at V and 6 bases at J; junction bases unmatched: 6. Germline V gene sequence: CDR1 SGHRS, CDR2 YFSETQ.

This sequence joins TRBV7-8 and TRBJ1-1; a weak D match, TRBD1 (6 bases). The CDR3 is made up of 14 amino acids. The V end was cut by 5 bases, the J end by 1 base, with 11 bases between. Per the germline V gene, CDR1 is SGHVS and CDR2 is FQNEAQ. CDR3 DNA: TGTGCCAGCAGCCTCGACAGGCGGAACACTGAAGCTTTCTTT. Residues: CASSLDRRNTEAFF.

This chain uses TRBV5-1 with TRBJ1-2; D not resolved. There are 17 residues in the CDR3. The germline V gene has CDR1 SGHRS and CDR2 YFSETQ. The V gene lost 0 bases and the J gene lost 2 bases, with 17 bases spanning the gap. CDR3 region: CASSLEPAIVQNYGYTF. The DNA of the CDR3 is TGCGCCAGCAGCTTGGAGCCAGCCATAGTCCAGAACTATGGCTACACCTTC. Full variable domain (outside the CDR3, taken from reference TRBV5-1 and TRBJ1-2): KAGVTQTPRYLIKTRGQQVTLSCSPISGHRSVSWYQQTPGQGLQFLFEYFSETQRNKGNFPGRFSGRQFSNSRSEMNVSTLELGDSALYLCASSLEPAIVQNYGYTFGSGTRLTVV.

This chain links TRBV23-1 with TRBJ1-5; TRBD1 is a possible D gene (6 bases). TRBV23-1 is an ORF, and what it does is uncertain. The CDR3 has 15 amino acids. Trimming removed 4 bases at V and 0 bases at J, with 10 bases between. This CDR3 reads CASSPYRDSNQPQHF. Here the CDR3 DNA reads TGCGCCAGCAGTCCCTACAGGGATAGCAATCAGCCCCAGCATTTT.

This sequence joins TRBV29-1 and TRBJ2-6, with a tentative D call TRBD1 (6 bases). The CDR3 is made up of 15 amino acids. Trimming left V 6 bases short and J 0 bases short, with 12 bases between. Germline lookup yields CDR1 SQVTM and CDR2 ANQGSEA. The CDR3 DNA reads TGCAGCGTAAAAACAGGGAGCTCTGGGGCCAACGTCCTGACTTTC. Its translation is CSVKTGSSGANVLTF.

A few counts support this clone. This chain links TRBV29-1 with TRBJ1-2, with D possibly TRBD1 on 5 matching bases. The CDR3 runs to 11 residues. With 7 bases removed from V and 4 bases from J, the gap between germline ends came to 10 bases. The germline V gene encodes CDR1 SQVTM and CDR2 ANQGSEA. CDR3 in amino acids: CSARDVYGYTF. CDR3 nucleotide sequence: TGCAGCGCCCGGGACGTCTATGGCTACACCTTC.

The genes are TRBV7-2 and TRBJ1-5; D unresolved. V was trimmed by 1 base and J by 5 bases, leaving 15 bases between them. Germline assignment: CDR1 SGHTA and CDR2 FQGNSA. The CDR3 spans 16 residues. The CDR3 is CASSLVPFQTYQPQHF. Written as DNA, the CDR3 is TGTGCCAGCAGCTTAGTACCGTTCCAGACATATCAGCCCCAGCATTTT.

The rearrangement uses TRBV27 and TRBJ2-7, with D unclear. Deletions cut 7 bases from V and 2 bases from J, with 15 bases between. This CDR3 has 14 amino acids. The V gene's germline CDR1 is MNHEY and CDR2 SMNVEV (reference sequence). CDR3 nucleotide sequence: TGTGCCAGCAATCAACTTAGGGCCCCCTACGAGCAGTACTTC. Amino acids: CASNQLRAPYEQYF.

The rearrangement links TRBV4-2 to TRBJ1-5; D not certain. CDR3 length: 13 residues. The ends were cut back, 0 bases at V and 6 bases at J, with 6 bases in the middle. Germline CDR1 and CDR2: LGHNA and YNFKEQ. This chain's CDR3 is CASSQDWGQPQHF. CDR3 coding DNA: TGTGCCAGCAGCCAAGATTGGGGTCAGCCCCAGCATTTT.

This chain connects TRBV15 to TRBJ1-4; D gene unclear. In germline, CDR1 is LNHNV, CDR2 YYDKDF (reference sequence). The CDR3 sequence is 15 residues long. Trimming removed 0 bases from V and 4 bases from J, with 9 bases in between. Here the CDR3 DNA reads TGTGCCACCAGCAGAGATAGGGCAGTTAATGAAAAACTGTTTTTT. This encodes CATSRDRAVNEKLFF.

This clone was found once. In nucleotides, the CDR3 is TGTGCCAGCAGCTTGGCTGAGGGGAAAGGTCAGCCCCAGCATTTT. Translating gives CASSLAEGKGQPQHF. This rearrangement joins TRBV7-9 to TRBJ1-5, with D perhaps TRBD1 (5 bases). The CDR3 spans 15 residues. Per the germline V gene, CDR1 is SEHNR and CDR2 is FQNEAQ (reference sequence). V was trimmed by 3 bases and J by 6 bases, leaving 15 bases between them.

This clone has just a few counts. The rearrangement links TRBV29-1 to TRBJ2-7; no firm D call. V lost 1 base, J lost 3 bases, and 7 bases lay in between. There are 12 residues in the CDR3. Germline V lookup: CDR1 SQVTM, CDR2 ANQGSEA. Here the CDR3 reads CSVEGRNYEQYF. Here the CDR3 DNA reads TGCAGCGTTGAAGGGAGAAACTACGAGCAGTACTTC.

V is TRBV29-1 and J is TRBJ2-5; D gene uncertain. CDR3 length: 10 residues. Trimming cost V 5 bases and J 5 bases, with 6 bases left between them. In germline, CDR1 is SQVTM, CDR2 ANQGSEA. The CDR3 loop is CSVQGETQYF. The CDR3 DNA is TGCAGCGTTCAAGGGGAGACCCAGTACTTC.

The rearrangement joins TRBV28 to TRBJ1-3; D remains unclear. Per germline, CDR1 MDHEN and CDR2 SYDVKM. Deletions cut 6 bases from V and 4 bases from J, with 4 bases between. The CDR3 totals 11 residues. The CDR3 bases are TGTGCCAGCAGCAACGGAAACACCATATATTTT. Translated: CASSNGNTIYF.

Only a few counts were recorded for this clone. The J gene is TRBJ2-5, the V gene TRBV18; unclear D gene. With 0 bases removed from V and 4 bases from J, the gap between germline ends came to 6 bases. The CDR3 sequence is 13 residues long. CDR1 KGHSH and CDR2 LQKENI come from the germline V gene. In DNA form, the CDR3 reads TGTGCCAGCTCACCACCAGCTGGAGAGACCCAGTACTTC. This encodes CASSPPAGETQYF.

This clone has ten or more counts. For the CDR3, the DNA is TGTGCCAGTAGTCAGGCGACAGGGGTCAATCAGCCCCAGCATTTT. Translated, it gives CASSQATGVNQPQHF. This chain joins TRBV19 and TRBJ1-5, with 8 bases lining up with TRBD1. V was clipped by 5 bases and J by 3 bases; unmatched bases: 6. This CDR3 has 15 residues. Germline values: CDR1 LNHDA, CDR2 SQIVND (reference sequence).

The chain joins TRBV7-2 to TRBJ1-1; tentatively, D is TRBD1 (5 bases). CDR1 is SGHTA, CDR2 FQGNSA, per germline. This CDR3 has 16 residues. Trimming cost V 3 bases and J 5 bases, with 19 bases left between them. As DNA, the CDR3 is TGTGCCAGCAGCTTGCACGTCATCCTTGGGGGGACTGAAGCTTTCTTT. Protein product: CASSLHVILGGTEAFF.